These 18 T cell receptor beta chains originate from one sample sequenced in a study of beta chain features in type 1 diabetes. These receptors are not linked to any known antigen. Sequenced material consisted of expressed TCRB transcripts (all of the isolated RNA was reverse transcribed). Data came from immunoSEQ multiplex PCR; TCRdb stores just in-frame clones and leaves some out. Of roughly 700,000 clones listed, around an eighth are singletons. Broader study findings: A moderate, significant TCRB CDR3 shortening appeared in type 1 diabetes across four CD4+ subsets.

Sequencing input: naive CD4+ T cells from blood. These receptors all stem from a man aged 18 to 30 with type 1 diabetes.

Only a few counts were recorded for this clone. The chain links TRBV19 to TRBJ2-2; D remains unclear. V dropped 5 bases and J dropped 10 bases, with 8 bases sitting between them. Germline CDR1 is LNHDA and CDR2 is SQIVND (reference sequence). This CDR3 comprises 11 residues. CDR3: CASSDFEELFF. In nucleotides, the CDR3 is TGTGCCAGTAGTGACTTCGAGGAGCTGTTTTTT.

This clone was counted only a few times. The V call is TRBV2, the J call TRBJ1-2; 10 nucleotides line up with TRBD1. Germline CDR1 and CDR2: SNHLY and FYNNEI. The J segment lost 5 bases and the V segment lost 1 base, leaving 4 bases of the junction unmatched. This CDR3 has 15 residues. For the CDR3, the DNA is TGTGCCAGCAGTGAAGGACAGGGGGCTTGGTATGGCTACACCTTC. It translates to CASSEGQGAWYGYTF.

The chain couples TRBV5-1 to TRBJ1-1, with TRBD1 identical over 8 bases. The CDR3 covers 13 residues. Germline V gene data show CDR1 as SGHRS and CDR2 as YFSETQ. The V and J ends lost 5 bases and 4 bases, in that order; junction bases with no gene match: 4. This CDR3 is CASRTGESTEAFF. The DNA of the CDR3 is TGCGCCAGCAGGACAGGGGAGAGCACTGAAGCTTTCTTT.

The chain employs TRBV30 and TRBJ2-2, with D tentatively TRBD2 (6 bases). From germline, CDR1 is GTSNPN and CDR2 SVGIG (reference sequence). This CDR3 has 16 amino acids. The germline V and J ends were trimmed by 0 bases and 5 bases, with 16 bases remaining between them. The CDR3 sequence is CAWSVLLGSGTGELFF. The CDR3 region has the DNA TGTGCCTGGAGTGTACTGTTGGGGAGCGGGACCGGGGAGCTGTTTTTT.

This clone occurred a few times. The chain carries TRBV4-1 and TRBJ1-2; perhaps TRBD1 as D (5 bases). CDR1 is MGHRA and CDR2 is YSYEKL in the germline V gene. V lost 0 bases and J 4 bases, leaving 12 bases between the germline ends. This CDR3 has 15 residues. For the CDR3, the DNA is TGCGCCAGCAGCCAAGATTTACAGGTCCCCTATGGCTACACCTTC. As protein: CASSQDLQVPYGYTF.

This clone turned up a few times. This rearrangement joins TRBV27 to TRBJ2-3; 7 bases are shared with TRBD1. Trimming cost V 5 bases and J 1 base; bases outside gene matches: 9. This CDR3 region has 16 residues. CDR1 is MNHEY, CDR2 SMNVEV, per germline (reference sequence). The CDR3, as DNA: TGTGCCAGCAGTCCCATCAGGGGGATCGGCACAGATACGCAGTATTTT. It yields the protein CASSPIRGIGTDTQYF.

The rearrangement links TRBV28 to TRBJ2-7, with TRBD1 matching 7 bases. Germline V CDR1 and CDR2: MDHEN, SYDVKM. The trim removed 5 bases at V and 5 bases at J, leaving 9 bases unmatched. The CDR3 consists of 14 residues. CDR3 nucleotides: TGTGCCAGCAGTCGACAGGGATTCATAAACGAGCAGTACTTC. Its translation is CASSRQGFINEQYF.

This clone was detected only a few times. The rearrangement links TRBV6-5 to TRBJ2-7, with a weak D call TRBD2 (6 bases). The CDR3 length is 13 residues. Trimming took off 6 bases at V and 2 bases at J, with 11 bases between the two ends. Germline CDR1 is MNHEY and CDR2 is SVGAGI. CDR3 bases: TGTGCCAGCAGCCGGGACTTAACCTACGAGCAGTACTTC. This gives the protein CASSRDLTYEQYF.

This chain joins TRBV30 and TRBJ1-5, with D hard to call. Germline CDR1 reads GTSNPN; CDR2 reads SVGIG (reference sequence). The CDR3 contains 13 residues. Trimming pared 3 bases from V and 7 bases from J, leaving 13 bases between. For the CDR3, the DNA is TGTGCCTGGAGGGGCCCTCTCGGGCAGCCCCAGCATTTT. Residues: CAWRGPLGQPQHF. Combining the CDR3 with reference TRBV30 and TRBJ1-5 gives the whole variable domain SQTIHQWPATLVQPVGSPLSLECTVEGTSNPNLYWYRQAAGRGLQLLFYSVGIGQISSEVPQNLSASRPQDRQFILSSKKLLLSDSGFYLCAWRGPLGQPQHFGDGTRLSIL.

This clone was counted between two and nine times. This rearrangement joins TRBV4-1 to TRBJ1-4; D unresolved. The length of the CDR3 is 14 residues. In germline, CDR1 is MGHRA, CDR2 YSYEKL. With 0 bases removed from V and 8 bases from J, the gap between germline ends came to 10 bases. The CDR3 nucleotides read TGCGCCAGCAGCCAAGATCGGTGGCGAGAAAAACTGTTTTTT. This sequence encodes CASSQDRWREKLFF.

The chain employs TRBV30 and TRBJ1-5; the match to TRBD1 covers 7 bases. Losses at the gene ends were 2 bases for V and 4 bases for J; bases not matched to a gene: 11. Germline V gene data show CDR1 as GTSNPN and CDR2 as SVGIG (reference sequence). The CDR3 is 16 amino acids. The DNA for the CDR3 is TGTGCCTGGAGTCTTTGGACAGGCCAGGGGAATCAGCCCCAGCATTTT. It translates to CAWSLWTGQGNQPQHF.

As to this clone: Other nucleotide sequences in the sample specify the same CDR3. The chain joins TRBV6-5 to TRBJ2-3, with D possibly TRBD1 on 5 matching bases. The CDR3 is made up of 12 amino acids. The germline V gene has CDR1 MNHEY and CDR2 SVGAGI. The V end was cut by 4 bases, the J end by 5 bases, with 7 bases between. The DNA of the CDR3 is TGTGCCAGCAGTTCCACAGGAGATACGCAGTATTTT. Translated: CASSSTGDTQYF.

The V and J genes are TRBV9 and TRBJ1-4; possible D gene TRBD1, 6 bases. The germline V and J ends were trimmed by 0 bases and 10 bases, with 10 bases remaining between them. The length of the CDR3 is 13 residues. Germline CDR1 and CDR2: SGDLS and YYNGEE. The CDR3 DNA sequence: TGTGCCAGCAGCGTAGAGGGGGGCGGAAAACTGTTTTTT. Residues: CASSVEGGGKLFF.

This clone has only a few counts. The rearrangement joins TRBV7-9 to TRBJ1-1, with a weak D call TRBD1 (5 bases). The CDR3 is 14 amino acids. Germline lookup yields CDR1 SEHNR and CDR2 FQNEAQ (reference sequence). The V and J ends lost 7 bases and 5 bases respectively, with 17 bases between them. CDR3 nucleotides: TGTGCCAGCAAAACGGGGCAGGTACTTACTGAAGCTTTCTTT. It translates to CASKTGQVLTEAFF.

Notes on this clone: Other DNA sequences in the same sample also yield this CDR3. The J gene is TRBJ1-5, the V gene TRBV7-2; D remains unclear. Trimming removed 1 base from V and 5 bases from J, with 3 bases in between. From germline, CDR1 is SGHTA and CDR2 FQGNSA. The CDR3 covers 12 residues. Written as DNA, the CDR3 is TGTGCCAGCAGCTTAGGGGATCAGCCCCAGCATTTT. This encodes CASSLGDQPQHF.

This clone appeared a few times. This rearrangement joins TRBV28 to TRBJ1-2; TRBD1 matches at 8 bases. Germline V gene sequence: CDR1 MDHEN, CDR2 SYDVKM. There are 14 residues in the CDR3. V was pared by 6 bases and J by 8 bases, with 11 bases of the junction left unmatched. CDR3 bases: TGTGCCAGCAGCCCCGGACAGGGAGAGAGGGGCTACACCTTC. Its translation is CASSPGQGERGYTF.

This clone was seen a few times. For the CDR3, the DNA is TGCAGCGTTGGACAGTGGAACCCTAACTATGGCTACACCTTC. Translating it yields CSVGQWNPNYGYTF. This chain uses TRBV29-1 with TRBJ1-2, with D perhaps TRBD1 (5 bases). Germline assignment: CDR1 SQVTM and CDR2 ANQGSEA. This CDR3 spans 14 amino acids. Trimming pared 4 bases from V and 0 bases from J, leaving 12 bases between.

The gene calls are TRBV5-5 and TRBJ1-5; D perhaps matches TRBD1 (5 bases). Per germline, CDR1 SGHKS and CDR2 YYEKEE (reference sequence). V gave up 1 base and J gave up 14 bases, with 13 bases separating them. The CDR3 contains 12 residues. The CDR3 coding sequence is TGTGCCAGCAGCTTGTTAGGGGCGGTTGAGCATTTT. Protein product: CASSLLGAVEHF.